These T cell receptor beta chains were read from a single sample in a study of liver allograft versus peripheral blood T cells. TCRdb processed the reads anew with MiXCR; each CDR3 protein has one entry. The sample has 13,000 or so distinct CDR3 sequences, roughly 18% seen once. The source is a human patient who had a liver transplant. A subset of T cells may come from the graft donor. CDR3s include the opening cysteine and the closing phenylalanine or tryptophan. The D gene is left open where the match is weak. For some rows the clone size is stated as once, few or many, or as a class when expanded; others skip it.

V	size	J	length	D	DNA	CDR3
TRBV6-1	-	TRBJ2-3	12	-	TGTGCCAGCAGTACAGGGAAAGATACGCAGTATTTT	CASSTGKDTQYF
TRBV7-2	-	TRBJ2-4	16	-	TGTGCCAGCAGCTTAGCGGGACTAGGTACAGGGGACATTCAGTACTTC	CASSLAGLGTGDIQYF
TRBV29-1	medium-sized	TRBJ1-2	16	TRBD1	TGCAGCGTTGAAGGGCAGGGGGCTAGGATTAACTATGGCTACACCTTC	CSVEGQGARINYGYTF
TRBV10-3	many	TRBJ1-1	15	TRBD1	TGTGCCATCACCATGGACAGGGGCTTCGACACTGAAGCTTTCTTT	CAITMDRGFDTEAFF
TRBV20-1	-	TRBJ2-1	13	TRBD1	TGCAGTGCGGGGGACAGAAGGAGTGATGAGCAGTTCTTC	CSAGDRRSDEQFF
TRBV28	few	TRBJ1-1	14	-	TGTGCCAGCAGTTTGAAGGGGCGTTGGACTGAAGCTTTCTTT	CASSLKGRWTEAFF
TRBV12-3/TRBV12-4	-	TRBJ1-1	14	-	TGTGCCAGCAGAAGGGACACACAGAACACTGAAGCTTTCTTT	CASRRDTQNTEAFF
TRBV27	many	TRBJ2-7	10	-	TGTGCCAGCCTCCTCAACGAGCAGTACTTC	CASLLNEQYF
TRBV12-3/TRBV12-4	-	TRBJ2-7	14	-	TGTGCCAGCAGTAGACGGGAAGACCTTTACGAGCAGTACTTC	CASSRREDLYEQYF
TRBV19	medium-sized	TRBJ1-6	16	TRBD1	TGTGCCAGTAGTCTCTACGGACAGGGGCTTGGGTCACCCCTCCACTTT	CASSLYGQGLGSPLHF
TRBV19	many	TRBJ2-2	16	-	TGTGCCAGTATCCGGGACGGTGCAGTAAGAACCGGGGAGCTGTTTTTT	CASIRDGAVRTGELFF
TRBV29-1	-	TRBJ1-3	12	-	TGCAGCGTTGAAGGTAACGGAAACACCATATATTTT	CSVEGNGNTIYF
TRBV6-2/TRBV6-3	medium-sized	TRBJ1-6	14	-	TGTGCCAGCACCCGGGGAAGCGGGAATTCACCCCTCCACTTT	CASTRGSGNSPLHF
TRBV7-2	few	TRBJ2-2	13	TRBD1	TGTGCCAGCAGCCCCGACAGGACAGGAGGGCTGTTTTTT	CASSPDRTGGLFF
TRBV28	few	TRBJ2-7	15	TRBD1	TGTGCCAGCAGCCCAGCCGGGACAGGTGTTTACGAGCAGTACTTC	CASSPAGTGVYEQYF
TRBV7-2	medium-sized	TRBJ1-1	15	-	TGTGCCAGCAGCTTAGTAACAGGGCAGAGCACTGAAGCTTTCTTT	CASSLVTGQSTEAFF
TRBV20-1	-	TRBJ1-5	13	TRBD1	TGCAGTGCTAGAAGGAGGGGGCCTCAGCCCCAGCATTTT	CSARRRGPQPQHF
TRBV11-1	few	TRBJ2-3	15	-	TGTGCCAGCAGCTTAAACCGATATTCGTCCGATACGCAGTATTTT	CASSLNRYSSDTQYF
TRBV12-3/TRBV12-4	-	TRBJ2-2	13	-	TGTGCCAGCAGTCCCCTGGGGACCGGGGAGCTGTTTTTT	CASSPLGTGELFF
TRBV5-5	few	TRBJ1-6	15	-	TGTGCCAGCAGCTTTTCACAGTTATATAATTCACCCCTCCACTTT	CASSFSQLYNSPLHF
TRBV10-3	medium-sized	TRBJ2-3	15	-	TGTGCCATCAGCGCCCCCGATATTGGGTCAGATACGCAGTATTTT	CAISAPDIGSDTQYF
TRBV28	medium-sized	TRBJ1-4	14	-	TGTGCCAGCAGGTCGGGTACCATTAATGAAAAACTGTTTTTT	CASRSGTINEKLFF
TRBV5-5	-	TRBJ2-7	13	TRBD2	TGTGCCAGCAGCCGGGGGGGGATCTACGAGCAGTACTTC	CASSRGGIYEQYF
TRBV7-2	medium-sized	TRBJ2-6	15	-	TGTGCCAGCAGCTTAGCGGAGCAGGGGGCCAACGTCCTGACTTTC	CASSLAEQGANVLTF
TRBV6-2/TRBV6-3	medium-sized	TRBJ2-1	15	-	TGTGCCAGCAGTTACTCGAGGGGGTCCTACAATGAGCAGTTCTTC	CASSYSRGSYNEQFF
TRBV11-2	few	TRBJ1-6	13	-	TGTGCCAGCAGCTTAGACGGGAATTCACCCCTCCACTTT	CASSLDGNSPLHF